The sample holds a few counts of the clone carrying this TCR beta chain. This table comes from immunoSEQ multiplex PCR, and its TCRdb copy is limited to in-frame clones, with some not included. The sample has fewer than 45,000 clones; 90% to 95% are singletons. This sample is part of a study of T cell changes during pregnancy in multiple sclerosis. The sample was CD4+ T cells from peripheral blood mononuclear cells, taken in the second trimester of pregnancy. This TCR was sampled from a female donor in good health, enrolled as a control in a pregnancy study.

In nucleotides, the CDR3 is TGCGCCAGCAGCGTCCAGACTTCAGCGAACACTGAAGCTTTCTTT. This codes for CASSVQTSANTEAFF. This chain joins TRBV5-1 and TRBJ1-1; D not certain. The V gene's germline CDR1 is SGHRS and CDR2 YFSETQ. Trimming cost V 4 bases and J 1 base, with 14 bases left between them. This CDR3 spans 15 amino acids.